This TCR beta chain originates from a study of blood T cell repertoires in COVID-19. In the study overall: Material from acute and convalescent COVID-19 was sourced from the United States, Italy and Spain.

TCRdb keeps only in-frame clones here, not all; method: immunoSEQ multiplex PCR. The sample lists around 50,000 clones, around 86% occurring once. CDR3 length: 15 residues. Trimming took off 5 bases at V and 2 bases at J, with 15 bases between the two ends. The V gene's germline CDR1 is LNHDA and CDR2 SQIVND (reference sequence). This receptor was obtained from a man between 50 and 59 years old with active COVID-19. Material: peripheral blood. The J gene is TRBJ1-2, the V gene TRBV19; perhaps TRBD1 as D (5 bases). CDR3 amino acids: CASSLYPGGNYGYTF. CDR3 DNA: TGTGCCAGTAGTCTATACCCCGGGGGAAACTATGGCTACACCTTC. Filled out from reference TRBV19 and TRBJ1-2, the complete variable domain reads DGGITQSPKYLFRKEGQNVTLSCEQNLNHDAMYWYRQDPGQGLRLIYYSQIVNDFQKGDIAEGYSVSREKKESFPLTVTSAQKNPTAFYLCASSLYPGGNYGYTFGSGTRLTVV.